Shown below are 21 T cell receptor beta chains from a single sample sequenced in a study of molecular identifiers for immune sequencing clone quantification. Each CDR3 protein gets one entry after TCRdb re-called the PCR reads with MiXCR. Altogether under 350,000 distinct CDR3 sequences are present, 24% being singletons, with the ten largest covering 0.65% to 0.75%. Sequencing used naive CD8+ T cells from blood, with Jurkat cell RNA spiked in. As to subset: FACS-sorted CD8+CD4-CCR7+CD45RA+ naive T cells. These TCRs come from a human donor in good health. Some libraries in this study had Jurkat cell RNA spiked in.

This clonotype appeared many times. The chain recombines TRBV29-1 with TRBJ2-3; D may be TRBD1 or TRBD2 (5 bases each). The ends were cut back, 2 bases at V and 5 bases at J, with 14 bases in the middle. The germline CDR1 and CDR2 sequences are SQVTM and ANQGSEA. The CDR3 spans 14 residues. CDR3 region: CSVEFTGTGDTQYF. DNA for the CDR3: TGCAGCGTTGAATTTACCGGGACGGGAGATACGCAGTATTTT.

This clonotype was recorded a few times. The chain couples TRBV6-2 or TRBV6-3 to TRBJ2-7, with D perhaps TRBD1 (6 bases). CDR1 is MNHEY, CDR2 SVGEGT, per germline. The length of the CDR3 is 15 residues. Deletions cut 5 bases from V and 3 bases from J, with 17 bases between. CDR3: CASSKLGTSSYEQYF. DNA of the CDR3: TGTGCCAGCAGTAAACTAGGGACATCGAGCTACGAGCAGTACTTC.

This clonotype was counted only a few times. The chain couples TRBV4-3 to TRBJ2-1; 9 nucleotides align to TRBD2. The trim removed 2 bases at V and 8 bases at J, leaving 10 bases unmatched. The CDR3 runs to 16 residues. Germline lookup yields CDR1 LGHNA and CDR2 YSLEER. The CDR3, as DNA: TGCGCCAGCAGCCAAAATTGGGCTAGCGGGACCCATGAGCAGTTCTTC. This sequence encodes CASSQNWASGTHEQFF.

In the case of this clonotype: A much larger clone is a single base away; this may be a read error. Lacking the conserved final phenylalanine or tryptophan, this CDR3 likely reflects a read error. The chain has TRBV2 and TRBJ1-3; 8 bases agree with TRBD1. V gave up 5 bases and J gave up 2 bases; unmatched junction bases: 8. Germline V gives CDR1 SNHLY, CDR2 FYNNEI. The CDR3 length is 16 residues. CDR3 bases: TGTGCCAGCAGTCCCGGACAGGGTGCGACTGGAAACACCATATATTTG. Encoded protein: CASSPGQGATGNTIYL.

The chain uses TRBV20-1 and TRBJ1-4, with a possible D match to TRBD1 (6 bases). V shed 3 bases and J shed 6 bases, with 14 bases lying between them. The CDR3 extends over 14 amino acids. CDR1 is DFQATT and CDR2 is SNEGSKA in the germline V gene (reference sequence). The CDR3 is CSASVAQGDEKLFF. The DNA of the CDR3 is TGCAGTGCTAGCGTCGCACAGGGTGATGAAAAACTGTTTTTT.

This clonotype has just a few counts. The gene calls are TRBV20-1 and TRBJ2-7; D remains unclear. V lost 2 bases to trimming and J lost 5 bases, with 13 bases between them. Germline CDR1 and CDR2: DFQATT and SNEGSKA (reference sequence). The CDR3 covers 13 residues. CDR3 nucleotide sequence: TGCAGTGCTAGAACCCTGGTTGGGGACGAGCAGTACTTC. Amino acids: CSARTLVGDEQYF.

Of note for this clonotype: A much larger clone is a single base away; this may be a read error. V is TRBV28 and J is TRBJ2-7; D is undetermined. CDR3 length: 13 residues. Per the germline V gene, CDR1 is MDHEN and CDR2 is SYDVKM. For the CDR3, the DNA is TGTGCCAGCTTGGGCGAAAGCTCCTACGAGCAGCACTTC. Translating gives CASLGESSYEQHF.

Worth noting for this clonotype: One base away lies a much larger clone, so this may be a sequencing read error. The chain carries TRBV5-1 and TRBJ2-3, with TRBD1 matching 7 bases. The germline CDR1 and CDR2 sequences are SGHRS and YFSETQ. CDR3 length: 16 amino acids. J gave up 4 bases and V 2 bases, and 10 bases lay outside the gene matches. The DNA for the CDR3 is TGCGCCAGCAGCTTTCCTCGACAGGGCACCCCAGATACGCAGTATTTT. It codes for CASSFPRQGTPDTQYF. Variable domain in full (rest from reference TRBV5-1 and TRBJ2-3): KAGVTQTPRYLIKTRGQQVTLSCSPISGHRSVSWYQQTPGQGLQFLFEYFSETQRNKGNFPGRFSGRQFSNSRSEMNVSTLELGDSALYLCASSFPRQGTPDTQYFGPGTRLTVL.

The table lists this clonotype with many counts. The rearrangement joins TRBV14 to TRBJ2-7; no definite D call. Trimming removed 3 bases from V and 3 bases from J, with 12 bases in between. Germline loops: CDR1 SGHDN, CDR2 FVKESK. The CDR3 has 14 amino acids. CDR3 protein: CASSQRLGYYEQYF. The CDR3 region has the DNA TGTGCCAGCAGCCAGCGGCTAGGATACTACGAGCAGTACTTC. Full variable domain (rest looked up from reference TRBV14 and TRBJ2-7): EAGVTQFPSHSVIEKGQTVTLRCDPISGHDNLYWYRRVMGKEIKFLLHFVKESKQDESGMPNNRFLAERTGGTYSTLKVQPAELEDSGVYFCASSQRLGYYEQYFGPGTRLTVT.

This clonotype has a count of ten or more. CDR3 region: CASSSSYGYTF. The CDR3 DNA follows: TGTGCCAGCAGTTCCAGCTATGGCTACACCTTC. V and J are TRBV12-3 or TRBV12-4 and TRBJ1-2; D is uncertain. The CDR3 contains 11 residues. The germline V and J ends were trimmed by 4 bases and 4 bases, with 4 bases remaining between them.

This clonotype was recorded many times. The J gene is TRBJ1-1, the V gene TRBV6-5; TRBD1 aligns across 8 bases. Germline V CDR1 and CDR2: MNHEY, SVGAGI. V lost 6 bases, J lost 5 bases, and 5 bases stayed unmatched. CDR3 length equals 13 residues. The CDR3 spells CASSYGQGTEAFF. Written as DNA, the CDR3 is TGTGCCAGCAGCTACGGACAGGGAACTGAAGCTTTCTTT.

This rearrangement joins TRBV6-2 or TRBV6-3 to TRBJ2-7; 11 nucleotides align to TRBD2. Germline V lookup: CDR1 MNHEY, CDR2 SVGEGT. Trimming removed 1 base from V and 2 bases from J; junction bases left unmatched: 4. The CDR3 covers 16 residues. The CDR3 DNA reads TGTGCCAGCAGTTACTTGGGACTAGCGGAACCCTACGAGCAGTACTTC. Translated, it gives CASSYLGLAEPYEQYF.

The CDR3, as DNA: TGTGCCTGGAGTGAGCGCAGAGGGGGTCAGCCCCAGCATTTT. Amino acids: CAWSERRGGQPQHF. The V call is TRBV30, the J call TRBJ1-5, with D tentatively TRBD1 (6 bases). The CDR3 has 14 residues. Looked up from germline, CDR1 is GTSNPN and CDR2 is SVGIG (reference sequence). The V end was cut by 1 base, the J end by 6 bases, with 13 bases between.

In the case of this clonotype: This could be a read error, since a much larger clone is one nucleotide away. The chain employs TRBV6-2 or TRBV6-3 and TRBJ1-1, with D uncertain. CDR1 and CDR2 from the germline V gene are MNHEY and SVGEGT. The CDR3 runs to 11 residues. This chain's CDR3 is CASSYGPTAYF. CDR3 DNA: TGTGCCAGCAGTTACGGCCCGACTGCTTACTTT.

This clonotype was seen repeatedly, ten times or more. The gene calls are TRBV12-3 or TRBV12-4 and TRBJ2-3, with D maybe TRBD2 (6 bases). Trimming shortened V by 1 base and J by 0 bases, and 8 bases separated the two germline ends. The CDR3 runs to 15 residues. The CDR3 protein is CASSLVAVSTDTQYF. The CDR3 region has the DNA TGTGCCAGCAGTTTAGTAGCGGTGAGCACAGATACGCAGTATTTT.

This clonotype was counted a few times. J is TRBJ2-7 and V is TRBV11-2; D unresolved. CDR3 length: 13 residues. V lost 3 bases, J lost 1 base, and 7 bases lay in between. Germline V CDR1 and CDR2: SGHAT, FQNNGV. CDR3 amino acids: CASSLYGSYEQYF. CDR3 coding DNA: TGTGCCAGCAGCTTGTACGGGTCCTACGAGCAGTACTTC.

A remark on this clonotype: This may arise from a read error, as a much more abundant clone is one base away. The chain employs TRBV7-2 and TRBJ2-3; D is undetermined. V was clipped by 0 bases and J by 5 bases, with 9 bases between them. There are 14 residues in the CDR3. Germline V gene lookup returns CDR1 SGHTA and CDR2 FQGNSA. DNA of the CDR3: TGTGCCAGCAGCTTAGCCCCGTTTGTAGATACGCAGTATTTT. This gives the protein CASSLAPFVDTQYF.

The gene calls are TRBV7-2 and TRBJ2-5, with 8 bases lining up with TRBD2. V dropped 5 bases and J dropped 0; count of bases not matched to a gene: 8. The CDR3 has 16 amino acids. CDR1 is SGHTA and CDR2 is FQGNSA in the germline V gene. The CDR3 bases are TGTGCCAGCAGCACCGGACTAGCAGACCACCAAGAGACCCAGTACTTC. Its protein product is CASSTGLADHQETQYF.

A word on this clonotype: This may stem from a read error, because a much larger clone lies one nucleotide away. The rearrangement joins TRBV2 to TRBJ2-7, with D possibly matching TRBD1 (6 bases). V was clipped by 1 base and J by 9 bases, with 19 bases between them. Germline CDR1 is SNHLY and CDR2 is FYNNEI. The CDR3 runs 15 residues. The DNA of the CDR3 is TGTGCCAGCAGTGAAGATTTGGGGGCCCCTAACGCGCAGTACTTC. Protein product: CASSEDLGAPNAQYF.

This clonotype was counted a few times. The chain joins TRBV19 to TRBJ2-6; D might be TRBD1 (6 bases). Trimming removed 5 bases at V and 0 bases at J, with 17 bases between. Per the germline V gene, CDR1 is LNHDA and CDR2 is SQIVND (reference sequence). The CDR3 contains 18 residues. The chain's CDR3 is CASSASGTLSSGANVLTF. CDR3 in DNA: TGTGCCAGTAGTGCATCCGGGACATTAAGCTCTGGGGCCAACGTCCTGACTTTC. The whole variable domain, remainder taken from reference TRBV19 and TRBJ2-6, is DGGITQSPKYLFRKEGQNVTLSCEQNLNHDAMYWYRQDPGQGLRLIYYSQIVNDFQKGDIAEGYSVSREKKESFPLTVTSAQKNPTAFYLCASSASGTLSSGANVLTFGAGSRLTVL.

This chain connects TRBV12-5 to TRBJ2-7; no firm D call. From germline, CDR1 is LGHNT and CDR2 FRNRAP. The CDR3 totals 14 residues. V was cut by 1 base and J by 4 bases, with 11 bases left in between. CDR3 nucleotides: TGTGCTAGTGGTTTGGCCCCAGCATCTTACGAGCAGTACTTC. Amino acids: CASGLAPASYEQYF.